Below, 10 T cell receptor beta chains from the same sample are listed, as sequenced in a study of technical replicates of blood from a handful of donors. TCRdb keeps only in-frame clones here, not all; method: immunoSEQ multiplex PCR. The sample has 72,000 or so clones; around 95% are singletons. The sample was T cells isolated from PBMCs. The origin of the receptors is a human donor in good health.

This chain joins TRBV18 and TRBJ2-2; 7 nucleotides align to TRBD2. J was trimmed by 4 bases and V by 0 bases; bases with no gene match: 11. The CDR3 is made up of 18 amino acids. From germline, CDR1 is KGHSH and CDR2 LQKENI. CDR3 nucleotides: TGTGCCAGCTCACCACCCTTTAGCGGGCCACGAGCCACCGGGGAGCTGTTTTTT. It codes for CASSPPFSGPRATGELFF.

V is TRBV6-5 and J is TRBJ2-5; TRBD1 is a possible D gene (6 bases). The CDR3 extends over 16 amino acids. The germline V gene encodes CDR1 MNHEY and CDR2 SVGAGI. With 0 bases removed from V and 0 bases from J, the gap between germline ends came to 11 bases. CDR3 sequence reads: CASSYSRGTYQETQYF. The DNA for the CDR3 is TGTGCCAGCAGTTACTCTAGGGGGACCTACCAAGAGACCCAGTACTTC.

CDR3 DNA: TGTGCCTGGAGGTACGGGAACAATGAGCAGTTCTTC. Translated: CAWRYGNNEQFF. The chain couples TRBV30 to TRBJ2-1; weak D call: TRBD2 (5 bases). The CDR3 is made up of 12 amino acids. Trimming removed 3 bases at V and 5 bases at J, with 8 bases between. Germline V gives CDR1 GTSNPN, CDR2 SVGIG (reference sequence).

This clone was observed a single time. The chain uses TRBV4-1 and TRBJ1-2, with D hard to call. The germline V gene encodes CDR1 MGHRA and CDR2 YSYEKL. The CDR3 covers 15 residues. Trimming left V 4 bases short and J 7 bases short, with 19 bases between. The CDR3 sequence is CASSRTRNGEGGYTF. CDR3 DNA: TGCGCCAGCAGCCGAACTAGGAACGGGGAAGGTGGCTACACCTTC.

This chain connects TRBV5-8 to TRBJ2-1, with TRBD2 as a possible D gene (5 bases). Germline-derived CDR1 and CDR2 are SGHTS and YDEGEE. V lost 6 bases, J lost 1 base, and 14 bases lay in between. The CDR3 extends over 15 amino acids. The CDR3 DNA follows: TGTGCCAGCACCTTCAGGACGGGGTCCTACAATGAGCAGTTCTTC. Residues: CASTFRTGSYNEQFF.

The V and J genes are TRBV9 and TRBJ2-7; TRBD1 is a possible D gene (6 bases). V lost 3 bases, J lost 3 bases, and 7 bases lay in between. The CDR3 totals 12 residues. Germline-derived CDR1 and CDR2 are SGDLS and YYNGEE. The CDR3 DNA reads TGTGCCAGCAGCGCGGACAGCTACGAGCAGTACTTC. Residues: CASSADSYEQYF.

This chain joins TRBV11-2 and TRBJ2-3; D remains ambiguous. CDR3 length: 14 amino acids. Trimming stripped 4 bases from V and 2 bases from J, with 10 bases between. Germline V gene data show CDR1 as SGHAT and CDR2 as FQNNGV. The CDR3 DNA is TGTGCCAGCAGCTCTAAGTTGGTCACAGATACGCAGTATTTT. This gives the protein CASSSKLVTDTQYF.

This rearrangement joins TRBV29-1 to TRBJ2-5, with 10 bases lining up with TRBD1. CDR3 length: 14 amino acids. Germline loops: CDR1 SQVTM, CDR2 ANQGSEA. Trimming took 3 bases from V and 4 from J; bases not matched to a gene: 5. The CDR3 coding sequence is TGCAGCGTTGAGGGACAGGGGTATACAGAGACCCAGTACTTC. Translating it yields CSVEGQGYTETQYF.

A word on this clone: Other DNA sequences in this sample translate to the same CDR3. The J gene is TRBJ1-4, the V gene TRBV5-1, with TRBD1 matching 10 bases. Trimming removed 2 bases from V and 8 bases from J; junction bases left unmatched: 3. From germline, CDR1 is SGHRS and CDR2 YFSETQ. CDR3 length equals 14 residues. This CDR3 reads CASSLGQGGEKLFF. In nucleotides, the CDR3 is TGCGCCAGCAGCTTAGGACAGGGGGGAGAAAAACTGTTTTTT.

The chain recombines TRBV15 with TRBJ1-3; D not certain. With 3 bases removed from V and 4 bases from J, the gap between germline ends came to 7 bases. CDR1 and CDR2 from the germline V gene are LNHNV and YYDKDF (reference sequence). The length of the CDR3 is 13 residues. DNA for the CDR3: TGTGCCACCAGCAGGACGGAGGGAAACACCATATATTTT. It encodes CATSRTEGNTIYF.